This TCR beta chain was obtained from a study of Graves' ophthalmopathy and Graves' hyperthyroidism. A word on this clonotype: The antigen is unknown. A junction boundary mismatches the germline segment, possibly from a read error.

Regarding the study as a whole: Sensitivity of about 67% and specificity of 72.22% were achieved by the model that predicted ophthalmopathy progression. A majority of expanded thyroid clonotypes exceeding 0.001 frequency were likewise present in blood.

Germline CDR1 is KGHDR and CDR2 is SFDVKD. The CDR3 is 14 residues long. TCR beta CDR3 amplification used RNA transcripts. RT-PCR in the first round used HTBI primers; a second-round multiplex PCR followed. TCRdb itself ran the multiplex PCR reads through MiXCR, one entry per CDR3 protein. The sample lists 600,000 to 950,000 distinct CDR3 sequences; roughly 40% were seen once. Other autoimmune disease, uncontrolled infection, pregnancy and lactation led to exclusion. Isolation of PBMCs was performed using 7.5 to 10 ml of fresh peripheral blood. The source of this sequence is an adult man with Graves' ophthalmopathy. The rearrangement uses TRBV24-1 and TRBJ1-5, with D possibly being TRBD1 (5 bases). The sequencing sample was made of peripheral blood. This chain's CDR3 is CASSVGPQNQPQHF. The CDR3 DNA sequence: TGTGCCAGCAGTGTGGGGCCCCAGAATCAGCCCCAGCATTTT.